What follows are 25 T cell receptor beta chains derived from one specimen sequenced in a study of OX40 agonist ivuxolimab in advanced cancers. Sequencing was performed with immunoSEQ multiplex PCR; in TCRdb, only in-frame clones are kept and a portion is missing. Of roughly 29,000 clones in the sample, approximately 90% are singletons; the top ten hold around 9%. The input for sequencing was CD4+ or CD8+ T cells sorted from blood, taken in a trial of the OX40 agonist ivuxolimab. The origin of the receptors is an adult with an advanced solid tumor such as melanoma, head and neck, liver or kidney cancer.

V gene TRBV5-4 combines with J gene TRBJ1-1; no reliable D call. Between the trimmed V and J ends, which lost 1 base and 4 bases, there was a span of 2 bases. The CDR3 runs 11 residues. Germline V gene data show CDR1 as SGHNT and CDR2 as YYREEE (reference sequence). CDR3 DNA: TGTGCCAGCAGCTTGAGCACTGAAGCTTTCTTT. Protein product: CASSLSTEAFF.

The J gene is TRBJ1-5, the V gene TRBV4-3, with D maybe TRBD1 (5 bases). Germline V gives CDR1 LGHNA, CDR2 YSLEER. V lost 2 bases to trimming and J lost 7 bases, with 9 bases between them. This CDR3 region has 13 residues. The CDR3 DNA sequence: TGCGCCAGCAGCCAACTCACAGGACAGCCCCAGCATTTT. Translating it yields CASSQLTGQPQHF.

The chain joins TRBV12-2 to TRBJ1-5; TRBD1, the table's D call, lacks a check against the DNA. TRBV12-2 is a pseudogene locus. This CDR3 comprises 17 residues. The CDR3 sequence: CASRLGQSEHGNQPQHF. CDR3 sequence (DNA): TGTGCAAGTCGCTTAGGACAGTCCGAACATGGCAATCAGCCCCAGCATTTT.

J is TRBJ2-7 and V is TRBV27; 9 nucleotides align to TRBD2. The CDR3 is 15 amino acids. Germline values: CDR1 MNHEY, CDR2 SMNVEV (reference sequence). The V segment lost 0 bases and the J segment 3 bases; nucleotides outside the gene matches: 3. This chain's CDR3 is CASSLSIAGVYEQYF. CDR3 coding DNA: TGTGCCAGCAGTTTATCGATAGCGGGAGTCTACGAGCAGTACTTC.

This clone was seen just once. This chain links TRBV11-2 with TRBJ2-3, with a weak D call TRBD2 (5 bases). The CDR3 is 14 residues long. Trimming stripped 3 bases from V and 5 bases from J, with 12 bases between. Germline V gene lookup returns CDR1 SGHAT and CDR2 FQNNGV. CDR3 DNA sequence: TGTGCCAGCAGCTTGGCGACTATTCTAGATACGCAGTATTTT. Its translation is CASSLATILDTQYF.

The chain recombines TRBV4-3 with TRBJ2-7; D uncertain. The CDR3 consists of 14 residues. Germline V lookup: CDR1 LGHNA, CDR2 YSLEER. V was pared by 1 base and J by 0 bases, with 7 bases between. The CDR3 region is CASSQGRYSYEQYF. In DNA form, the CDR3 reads TGCGCCAGCAGCCAAGGGCGATACTCCTACGAGCAGTACTTC.

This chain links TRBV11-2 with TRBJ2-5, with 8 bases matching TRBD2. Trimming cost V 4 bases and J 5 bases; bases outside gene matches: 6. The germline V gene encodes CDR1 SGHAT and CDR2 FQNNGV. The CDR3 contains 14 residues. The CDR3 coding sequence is TGTGCCAGCAGCTGGACGGGAGGGCCGGAGACCCAGTACTTC. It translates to CASSWTGGPETQYF.

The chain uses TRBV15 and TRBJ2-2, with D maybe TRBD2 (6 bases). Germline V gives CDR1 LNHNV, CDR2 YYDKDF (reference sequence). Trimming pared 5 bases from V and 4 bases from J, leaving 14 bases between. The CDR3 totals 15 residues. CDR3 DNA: TGTGCCACCAGCGGACTACCCGACAGCACCGGGGAGCTGTTTTTT. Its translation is CATSGLPDSTGELFF.

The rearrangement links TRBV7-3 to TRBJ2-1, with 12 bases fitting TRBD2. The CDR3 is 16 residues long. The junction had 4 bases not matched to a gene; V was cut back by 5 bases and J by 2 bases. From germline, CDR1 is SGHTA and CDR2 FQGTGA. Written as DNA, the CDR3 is TGTGCCAGCAGCCGACTAGCGGGGGCTACCTACAATGAGCAGTTCTTC. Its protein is CASSRLAGATYNEQFF.

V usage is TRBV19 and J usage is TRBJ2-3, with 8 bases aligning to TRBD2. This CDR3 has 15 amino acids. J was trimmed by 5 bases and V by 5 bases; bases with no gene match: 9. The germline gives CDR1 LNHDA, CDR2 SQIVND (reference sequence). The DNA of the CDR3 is TGTGCCAGTAGTCCCTCCCCTCTAGCGGGAGATACGCAGTATTTT. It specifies CASSPSPLAGDTQYF.

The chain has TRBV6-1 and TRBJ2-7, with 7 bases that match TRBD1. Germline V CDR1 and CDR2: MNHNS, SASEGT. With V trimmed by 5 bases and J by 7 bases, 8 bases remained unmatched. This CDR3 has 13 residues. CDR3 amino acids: CASSFNRGGEQYF. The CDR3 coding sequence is TGTGCCAGCAGTTTCAACAGGGGCGGGGAGCAGTACTTC.

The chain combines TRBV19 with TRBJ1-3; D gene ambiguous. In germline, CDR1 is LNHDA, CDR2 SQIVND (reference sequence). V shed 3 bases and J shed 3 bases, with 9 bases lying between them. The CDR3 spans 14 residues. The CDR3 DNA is TGTGCCAGTAGTATTGTTGGGAATGGAAACACCATATATTTT. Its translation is CASSIVGNGNTIYF.

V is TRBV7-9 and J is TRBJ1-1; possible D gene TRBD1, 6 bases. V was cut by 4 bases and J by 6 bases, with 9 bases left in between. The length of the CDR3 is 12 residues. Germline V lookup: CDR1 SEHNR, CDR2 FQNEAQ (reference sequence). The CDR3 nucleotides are TGTGCCAGCAGCTACTCAGGGGCTGAAGCTTTCTTT. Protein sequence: CASSYSGAEAFF.

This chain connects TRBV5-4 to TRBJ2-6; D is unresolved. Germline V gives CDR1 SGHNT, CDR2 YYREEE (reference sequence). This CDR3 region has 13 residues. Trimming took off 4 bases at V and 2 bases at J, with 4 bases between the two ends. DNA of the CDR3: TGTGCCAGCAGCCTTGCTGGGGCCAACGTCCTGACTTTC. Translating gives CASSLAGANVLTF.

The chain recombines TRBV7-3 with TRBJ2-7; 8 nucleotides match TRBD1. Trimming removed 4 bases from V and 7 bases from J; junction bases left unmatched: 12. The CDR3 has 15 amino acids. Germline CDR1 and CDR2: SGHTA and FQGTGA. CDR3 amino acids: CASSSRQGPSLEQYF. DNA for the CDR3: TGTGCCAGCAGCTCCCGACAGGGGCCTTCTTTGGAGCAGTACTTC.

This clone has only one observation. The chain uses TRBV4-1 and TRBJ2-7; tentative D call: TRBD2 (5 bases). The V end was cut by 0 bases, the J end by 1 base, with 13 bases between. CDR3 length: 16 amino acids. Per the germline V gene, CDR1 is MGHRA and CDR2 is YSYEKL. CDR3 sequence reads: CASSQDEVSESYEQYF. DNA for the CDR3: TGCGCCAGCAGCCAAGATGAGGTTAGCGAGTCCTACGAGCAGTACTTC.

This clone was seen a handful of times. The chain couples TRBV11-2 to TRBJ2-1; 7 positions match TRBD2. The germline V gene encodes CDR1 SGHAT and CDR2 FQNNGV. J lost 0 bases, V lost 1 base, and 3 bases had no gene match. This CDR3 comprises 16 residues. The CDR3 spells CASSLGWDYSYNEQFF. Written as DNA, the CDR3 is TGTGCCAGCAGCTTAGGGTGGGACTACTCCTACAATGAGCAGTTCTTC.

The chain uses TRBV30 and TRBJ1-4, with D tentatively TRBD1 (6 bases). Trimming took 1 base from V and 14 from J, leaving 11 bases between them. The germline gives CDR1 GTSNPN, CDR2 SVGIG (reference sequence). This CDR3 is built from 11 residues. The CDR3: CAWSGGTILFF. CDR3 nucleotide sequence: TGTGCCTGGAGTGGGGGGACAATCCTGTTTTTT.

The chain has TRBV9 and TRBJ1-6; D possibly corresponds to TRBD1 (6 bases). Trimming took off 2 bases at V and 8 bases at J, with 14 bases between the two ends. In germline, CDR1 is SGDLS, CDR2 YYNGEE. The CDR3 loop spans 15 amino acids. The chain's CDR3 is CASSVGGLSYSPLHF. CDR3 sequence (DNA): TGTGCCAGCAGCGTTGGGGGGCTATCGTATTCACCCCTCCACTTT.

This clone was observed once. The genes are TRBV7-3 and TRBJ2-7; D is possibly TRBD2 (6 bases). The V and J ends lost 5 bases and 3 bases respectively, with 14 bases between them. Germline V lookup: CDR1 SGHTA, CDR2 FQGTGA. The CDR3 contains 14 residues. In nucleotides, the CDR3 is TGTGCCAGCAGCCCGTCCGGGAGTCACTACGAGCAGTACTTC. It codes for CASSPSGSHYEQYF.

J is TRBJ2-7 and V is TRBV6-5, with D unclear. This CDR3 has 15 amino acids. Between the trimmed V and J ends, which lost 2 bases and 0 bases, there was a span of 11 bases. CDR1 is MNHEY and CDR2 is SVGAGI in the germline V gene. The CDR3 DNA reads TGTGCCAGCAGTTACGACAATTCCTTCTCCTACGAGCAGTACTTC. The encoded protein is CASSYDNSFSYEQYF.

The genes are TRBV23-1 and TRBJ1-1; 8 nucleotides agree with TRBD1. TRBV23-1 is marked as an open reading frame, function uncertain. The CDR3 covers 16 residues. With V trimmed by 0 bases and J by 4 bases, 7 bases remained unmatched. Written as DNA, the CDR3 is TGCGCCAGCAGTCAATCTCACAGGGGGGTAGGCACTGAAGCTTTCTTT. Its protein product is CASSQSHRGVGTEAFF.

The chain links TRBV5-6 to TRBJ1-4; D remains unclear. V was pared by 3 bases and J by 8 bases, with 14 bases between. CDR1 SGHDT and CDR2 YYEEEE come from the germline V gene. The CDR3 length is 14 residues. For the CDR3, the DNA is TGTGCCAGCAGCTCCCTGACGGAAGGCGAAAAACTGTTTTTT. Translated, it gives CASSSLTEGEKLFF.

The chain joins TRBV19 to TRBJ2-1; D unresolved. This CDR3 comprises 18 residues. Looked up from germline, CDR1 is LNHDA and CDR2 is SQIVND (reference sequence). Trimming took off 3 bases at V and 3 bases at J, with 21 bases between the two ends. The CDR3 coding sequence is TGTGCCAGTAGTATCCAGTATATAGCTTCATGGAACTACAATGAGCAGTTCTTC. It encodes CASSIQYIASWNYNEQFF.

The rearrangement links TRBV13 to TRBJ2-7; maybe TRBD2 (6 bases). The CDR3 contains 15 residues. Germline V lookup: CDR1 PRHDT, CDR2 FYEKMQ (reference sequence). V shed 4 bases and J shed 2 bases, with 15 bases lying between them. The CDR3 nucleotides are TGTGCCAGCAGCTCCGCAAGGGACTCCACCTACGAGCAGTACTTC. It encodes CASSSARDSTYEQYF.